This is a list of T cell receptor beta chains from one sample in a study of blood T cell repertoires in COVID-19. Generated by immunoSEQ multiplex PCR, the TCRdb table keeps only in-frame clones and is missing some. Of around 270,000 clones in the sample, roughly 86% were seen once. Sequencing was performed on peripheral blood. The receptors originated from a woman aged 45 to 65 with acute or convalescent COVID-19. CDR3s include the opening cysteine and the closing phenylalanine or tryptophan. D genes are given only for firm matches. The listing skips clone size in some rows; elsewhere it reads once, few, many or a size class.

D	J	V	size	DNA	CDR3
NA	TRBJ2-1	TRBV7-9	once	TGTGCCAGCAGCTTGGGCGATGAGCAGTTCTTC	CASSLGDEQFF
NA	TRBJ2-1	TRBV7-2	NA	TGTGCCAGCAGCTTAGCGATGCGGGAGCAGTTCTTC	CASSLAMREQFF
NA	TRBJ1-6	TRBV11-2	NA	TGTGCCAGCAGCTTATCGTCCGGGGAATATTCACCCCTCCACTTT	CASSLSSGEYSPLHF
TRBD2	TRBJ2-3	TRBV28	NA	TGTGCCAGCAGTTCCCCCGGACTAGCCCGAACAATGGATACGCAGTATTTT	CASSSPGLARTMDTQYF
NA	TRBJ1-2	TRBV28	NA	NA	CASSTSTGAGYGYTF
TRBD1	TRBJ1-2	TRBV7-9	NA	TGTGCCAGCAGCTCCATCCCTCAGGGGAAGGGGGCTGGCTACACCTTC	CASSSIPQGKGAGYTF
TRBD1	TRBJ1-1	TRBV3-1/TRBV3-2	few	TGTGCCAGCAGCCAAGGGACAGGCTTTGAAGCTTTCTTT	CASSQGTGFEAFF
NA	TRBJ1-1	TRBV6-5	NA	TGTGCCAGCCGGGGGGCGGTCGGGGCGGGCACTGAAGCTTTCTTT	CASRGAVGAGTEAFF
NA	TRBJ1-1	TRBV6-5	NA	TGTGCCAGCAGCCCCGGACACCTCGAAGCTTTCTTT	CASSPGHLEAFF
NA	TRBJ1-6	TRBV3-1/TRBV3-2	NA	TGTGCCAGCAGCCAAGCTAGTCGGACTTATTCACCCCTCCACTTT	CASSQASRTYSPLHF
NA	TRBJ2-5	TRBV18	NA	TGTGCCAGCTCGTGGACAGTTCAAGAGACCCAGTACTTC	CASSWTVQETQYF
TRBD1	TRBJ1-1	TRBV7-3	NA	TGTGCCAGCAGCCAGACAGGGGTGAACACTGAAGCTTTCTTT	CASSQTGVNTEAFF
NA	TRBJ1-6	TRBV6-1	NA	TGTGCCAGCAGTGAACCCGAAAACAGGCGGTTTTCTTCACCCCTCCACTTT	CASSEPENRRFSSPLHF
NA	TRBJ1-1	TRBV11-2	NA	TGTGCCAGCAGTGGGCAGGGGAACACTGAAGCTTTCTTT	CASSGQGNTEAFF
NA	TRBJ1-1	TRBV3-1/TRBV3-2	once	TGTGCCAGCAGCCAACCAGGGTGGGACACTGAAGCTTTCTTT	CASSQPGWDTEAFF
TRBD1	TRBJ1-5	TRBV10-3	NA	TGTGCCATCAGTGGACAGGGGGCCGTTGGCAATCAGCCCCAGCATTTT	CAISGQGAVGNQPQHF
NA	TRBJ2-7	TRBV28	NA	TGTGCCAGCAGTCTCCCAGGGACATTTTCCTACGAGCAGTACTTC	CASSLPGTFSYEQYF
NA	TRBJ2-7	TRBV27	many	TGTGCCAGCAGTCCCGTCTCCCCCTACGAGCAGTACTTC	CASSPVSPYEQYF
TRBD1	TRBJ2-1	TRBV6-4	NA	TGTGCCAGCAGTGGACAGGGGCCAAGCTCCTACAATGAGCAGTTCTTC	CASSGQGPSSYNEQFF
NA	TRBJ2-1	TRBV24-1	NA	TGTGCCACCAGTGATCGATGGACTAAATACAATGAGCAGTTCTTC	CATSDRWTKYNEQFF
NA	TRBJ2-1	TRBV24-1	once	TGTGCCACCAGTGATTTCGGAGGGTGGGACAATGAGCAGTTCTTC	CATSDFGGWDNEQFF
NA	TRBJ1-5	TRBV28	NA	TGTGCCAGCAGTTTGACGGGTCTCAATCAGCCCCAGCATTTT	CASSLTGLNQPQHF
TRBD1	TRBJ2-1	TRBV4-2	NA	TGTGCCAGCAGCCAAAGGGACAGGGGGCCTCTCAATGAGCAGTTCTTC	CASSQRDRGPLNEQFF
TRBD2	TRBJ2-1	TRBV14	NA	TGTGCCAGCAGCCAAACTAGCGGGATTCGGCATGAGCAGTTCTTC	CASSQTSGIRHEQFF
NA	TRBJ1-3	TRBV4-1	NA	TGCGCCAGCAGCCAAGCCTTACTCCCTGGAAACACCATATATTTT	CASSQALLPGNTIYF
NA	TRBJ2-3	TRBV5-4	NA	TGTGCCAGCAGTCCCCCGGGACAACTCACAGATACGCAGTATTTT	CASSPPGQLTDTQYF
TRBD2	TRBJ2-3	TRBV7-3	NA	TGTGCCAGCAGCTTTCCGGGACTAGCGGGTCTCCCACCAGATACGCAGTATTTT	CASSFPGLAGLPPDTQYF
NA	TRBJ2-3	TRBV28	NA	TGTGCCACCCGCCGGGACTCTACAGATACGCAGTATTTT	CATRRDSTDTQYF
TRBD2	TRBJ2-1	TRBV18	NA	TGTGCCAGCTCGCCCACTAGCGTCTCCTACAATGAGCAGTTCTTC	CASSPTSVSYNEQFF
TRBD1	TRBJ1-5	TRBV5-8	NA	TGTGCCAGCAGAAAGGGACAGGGAGGAGACCAGCCCCAGCATTTT	CASRKGQGGDQPQHF
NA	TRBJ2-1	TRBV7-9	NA	TGTGCCAGCAGCTCCGGTTCACAGGGTAATGAGCAGTTCTTC	CASSSGSQGNEQFF
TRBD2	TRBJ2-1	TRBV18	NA	TGTGCCGGATATAGCGGGGTCAATGAGCAGTTCTTC	CAGYSGVNEQFF
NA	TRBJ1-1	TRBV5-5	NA	TGTGCCAGCAGCTTGTGGAGGAAAGCTTTCTTT	CASSLWRKAFF
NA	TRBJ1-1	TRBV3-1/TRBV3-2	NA	TGTGCCAGCAGCCCACAGCGGTTGGACACTGAAGCTTTCTTT	CASSPQRLDTEAFF
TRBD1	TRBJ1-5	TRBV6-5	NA	TGTGCCAGCAGCCCAGGGACAGGGGGGCCCCTATGGCATTTT	CASSPGTGGPLWHF
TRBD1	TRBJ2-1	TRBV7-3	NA	TGTGCCAGCAGCCGGGACAGTTATTACAATGAGCAGTTCTTC	CASSRDSYYNEQFF
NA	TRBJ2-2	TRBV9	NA	TGTGCCAGCAGCTCACCACCGTGGGGAAACGGGGACACCGGGGAGCTGTTTTTT	CASSSPPWGNGDTGELFF
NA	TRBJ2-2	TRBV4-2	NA	TGTGCCAGCAGCCAGGAAAGGGGGACCGGGGAGCTGTTTTTT	CASSQERGTGELFF
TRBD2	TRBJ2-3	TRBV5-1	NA	TGCGCCAGCAGCTCGGGACTAGCGGATTCCACAGATACGCAGTATTTT	CASSSGLADSTDTQYF
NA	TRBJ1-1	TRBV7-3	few	TGTGCCAGCAGCTTAAATATAGACACTGAAGCTTTCTTT	CASSLNIDTEAFF
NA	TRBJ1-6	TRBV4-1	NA	TGCGCCAGCAGCCTCAATCCGAAGGGGTATAATTCACCCCTCCACTTT	CASSLNPKGYNSPLHF
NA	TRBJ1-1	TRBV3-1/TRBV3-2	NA	TGTGCCAGCAGCCCCCATTTGGAGGGGCCGGCTGAAGCTTTCTTT	CASSPHLEGPAEAFF
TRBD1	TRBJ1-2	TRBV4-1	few	TGCGCCAGCAGCCATGGACAGGGTCTTATTAACTATGGCTACACCTTC	CASSHGQGLINYGYTF
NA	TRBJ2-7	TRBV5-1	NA	TGCGCCAGCAGCTTTACGACGGGTACCTACGAGCAGTACTTC	CASSFTTGTYEQYF
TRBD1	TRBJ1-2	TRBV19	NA	TGTGCCAGTAGTAGACAGGGGCGAGGCTATGGCTACACCTTC	CASSRQGRGYGYTF
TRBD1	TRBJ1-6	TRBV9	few	TGTGCCAGCAGCATGACAGGGATAAATTCACCCCTCCACTTT	CASSMTGINSPLHF
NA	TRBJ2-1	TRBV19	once	TGTGCCAGTCAGACAGATTACAATGAGCAGTTCTTC	CASQTDYNEQFF